These T cell receptor beta chains were read from a single sample in a study of CD8 T cells in ankylosing spondylitis. TCRdb reprocessed the 5' RACE reads with MiXCR, giving one entry per CDR3 protein. Counted here are approximately 88,000 distinct CDR3 sequences, 8.8% occurring once; the ten biggest clones make up approximately 5.5%. Material for sequencing was blood, either unsorted or a sorted T cell fraction (not recorded which). The receptor source for this set is a male donor with ankylosing spondylitis or in good health (not recorded which). The CDR3 runs from the conserved cysteine through the conserved F or W. A D gene is named only where the DNA matches it firmly. The size entry is marked missing in some rows and otherwise reads once, few, many or a size class.

>TRBJ2-6|TRBD1|many|TRBV4-2
CASSHTGQGAVSGANVLTF
TGTGCCAGCAGCCACACGGGACAGGGTGCCGTCTCTGGGGCCAACGTCCTGACTTTC
>TRBJ1-2|NA|NA|TRBV29-1
CSVDMGRSYGYTF
TGCAGCGTTGACATGGGGCGCAGCTATGGCTACACCTTC
>TRBJ2-7|NA|many|TRBV18
CASSPPENTYEQYF
TGTGCCAGCTCACCCCCGGAAAACACTTACGAGCAGTACTTC
>TRBJ1-5|NA|many|TRBV6-1
CASSDTGYQPQHF
TGTGCCAGCAGTGATACAGGGTATCAGCCCCAGCATTTT
>TRBJ2-5|NA|many|TRBV4-2
CASSQPGGRETQYF
TGTGCCAGCAGCCAGCCTGGGGGGCGTGAGACCCAGTACTTC
>TRBJ2-1|TRBD1|many|TRBV28
CASTLRDRGRSREQFF
TGTGCCTCGACTCTCCGGGACAGGGGTAGGTCGAGGGAGCAGTTCTTC
>TRBJ2-3|TRBD2|many|TRBV12-3/TRBV12-4
CASRGLAGGGDTQYF
TGTGCCAGCAGAGGACTAGCGGGGGGTGGAGATACGCAGTATTTT
>TRBJ2-3|NA|many|TRBV3-1
CASSPETALAVDTQYF
TGTGCCAGCAGCCCAGAGACAGCCCTGGCGGTGGATACGCAGTATTTT
>TRBJ2-7|NA|many|TRBV11-2
CASSLGAETDYYEQYF
TGTGCCAGCAGCTTAGGGGCGGAGACAGATTACTACGAGCAGTACTTC
>TRBJ2-7|NA|many|TRBV3-1
CASSRVLGEQYF
TGTGCCAGCAGCCGGGTCTTGGGCGAGCAGTACTTC
>TRBJ2-1|NA|many|TRBV11-3
CASSLESGHNEQFF
TGTGCCAGCAGCTTAGAGTCGGGGCACAATGAGCAGTTCTTC
>TRBJ1-5|NA|many|TRBV3-1
CASSQDHTGTQPQHF
TGTGCCAGCAGCCAAGACCATACAGGGACTCAGCCCCAGCATTTT
>TRBJ2-7|TRBD2|NA|TRBV4-2
CASSQGWEAGVYEQYF
TGTGCCAGCAGCCAAGGATGGGAGGCGGGAGTATACGAGCAGTACTTC
>TRBJ2-3|NA|many|TRBV12-3/TRBV12-4
CASRTGTLSTDTQYF
TGTGCCAGCAGGACCGGGACACTTAGCACAGATACGCAGTATTTT
>TRBJ2-1|NA|many|TRBV18
CASSPTTLRDNEQFF
TGTGCCAGCTCGCCGACTACCCTGCGCGACAATGAGCAGTTCTTC
>TRBJ1-2|NA|few|TRBV7-9
CASSQTDNYGYTF
TGTGCCAGCAGCCAGACAGATAACTATGGCTACACCTTC
>TRBJ2-7|NA|many|TRBV30
CAWTAAGGSEQYF
TGTGCCTGGACCGCGGCAGGGGGGAGCGAGCAGTACTTC
>TRBJ1-1|NA|many|TRBV29-1
CSVELTGRRSTEAFF
TGCAGCGTTGAACTTACAGGGAGAAGGTCCACTGAAGCTTTCTTT
>TRBJ2-5|NA|many|TRBV3-1
CASSQETAPGTQYF
TGTGCCAGCAGCCAAGAAACGGCTCCTGGGACCCAGTACTTC
>TRBJ1-1|NA|NA|TRBV5-1
CASSEDVGTEAFF
TGCGCCAGCAGCGAGGACGTGGGCACTGAAGCTTTCTTT
>TRBJ2-7|TRBD1|NA|TRBV20-1
CSARTGGGYEQYF
TGCAGTGCCAGGACAGGGGGAGGCTACGAGCAGTACTTC
>TRBJ1-2|NA|many|TRBV2
CASSEKATFYGYTF
TGTGCCAGCAGTGAAAAGGCCACTTTCTATGGCTACACCTTC
>TRBJ2-1|NA|many|TRBV20-1
CSARDSLSSYNEQFF
TGCAGTGCTAGAGATTCGTTGAGTTCCTACAATGAGCAGTTCTTC
>TRBJ2-1|TRBD1|many|TRBV12-3/TRBV12-4
CASSLIQGGGVDEQFF
TGTGCCAGCAGTTTAATACAGGGGGGTGGCGTAGATGAGCAGTTCTTC